This TCR beta chain was obtained from a study of blood T cell repertoires in COVID-19. Unmatched junction bases numbered 11, after V lost 4 bases and J lost 5 bases. The CDR3 length is 16 residues. The germline gives CDR1 SGHRS, CDR2 YFSETQ. TCRdb keeps only in-frame clones here, not all; method: immunoSEQ multiplex PCR. The sample includes about 64,000 clones, 88% of them seen just once. The TCR sequence derives from a man in his 70s with acute or convalescent COVID-19. The chain employs TRBV5-1 and TRBJ2-5; 10 bases agree with TRBD2. Sequencing was performed on peripheral blood. CDR3 coding DNA: TGCGCCAGCAGCCTCCCTAGCGGGGGAGCAGGGGAGACCCAGTACTTC. Amino acid sequence: CASSLPSGGAGETQYF.